This T cell receptor beta chain was observed in a study of T cells in Graves' hyperthyroidism and ophthalmopathy. Study-wide results and caveats: In the analysis, a 13 V-J model separated ophthalmopathy from stable hyperthyroidism.

As to this clonotype: The antigen remains unidentified.

TCR beta CDR3 sequences were amplified from RNA transcripts. A set of HTBI primers served as the primers for a first-round RT-PCR of the TCR CDR3. TCRdb passed the multiplex PCR reads through MiXCR, listing each CDR3 protein once. This sample has under 450,000 distinct CDR3 sequences, with 15% to 17% found just once. Among the patients, aged 18 to 65, hyperthyroidism was newly diagnosed and had lasted under 2 months. Specimen: blood. The TCR originated in a woman younger than 30 with Graves' hyperthyroidism.

The CDR3 spells CASSSTSGRLYEQFF. The CDR3, as DNA: TGTGCCAGTAGTTCGACTAGCGGGAGACTGTATGAGCAGTTCTTC. V gene TRBV19 combines with J gene TRBJ2-1; 12 positions agree with TRBD2. The V and J ends lost 5 bases and 8 bases, in that order; junction bases with no gene match: 7. This CDR3 has 15 residues. From germline, CDR1 is LNHDA and CDR2 SQIVND (reference sequence).